Each of the 20 T cell receptor beta chains below was sequenced from the same sample in a study of PD-1 blockade in classical Hodgkin lymphoma. Relapses following autologous stem cell transplantation were seen in all patients, with brentuximab vedotin exposure varying. TCRdb's table, derived via immunoSEQ multiplex PCR, lists solely in-frame clones and lacks some. The table lists some 100,000 clones, 80% to 90% of them singletons. The source material was peripheral blood mononuclear cells (PBMCs), sampled before the second cycle of nivolumab. These receptors were collected from a human donor with classical Hodgkin lymphoma.

The genes are TRBV18 and TRBJ2-2; 7 bases are a match to TRBD1. V gave up 5 bases and J gave up 4 bases; unmatched junction bases: 7. CDR1 and CDR2 (germline): KGHSH, LQKENI. The CDR3 contains 15 residues. Written as DNA, the CDR3 is TGTGCCAGCTCATCACGGACAGGCGGCACCGGGGAGCTGTTTTTT. It codes for CASSSRTGGTGELFF.

The chain has TRBV4-1 and TRBJ1-1, with TRBD1 matching 9 bases. With V trimmed by 1 base and J by 2 bases, 2 bases remained unmatched. CDR3 length: 15 residues. Germline assignment: CDR1 MGHRA and CDR2 YSYEKL. CDR3 amino acids: CASSQATGGNTEAFF. The CDR3 nucleotides read TGCGCCAGCAGCCAAGCGACAGGGGGTAACACTGAAGCTTTCTTT.

This clone turned up a few times. The genes are TRBV11-3 and TRBJ2-7; TRBD2 agrees at 7 bases. This CDR3 spans 16 amino acids. After removal of 0 bases from V and 0 bases from J, the junction contained 5 bases not matched to a gene. CDR1 is SGHNT and CDR2 is YENEEA in the germline V gene. The CDR3 nucleotides read TGTGCCAGCAGCTTAGAACGCGGCGGGGGCTCCTACGAGCAGTACTTC. Amino acids: CASSLERGGGSYEQYF.

The chain employs TRBV15 and TRBJ2-4; no clear D gene. The V gene's germline CDR1 is LNHNV and CDR2 YYDKDF (reference sequence). V gave up 2 bases and J gave up 1 base, with 12 bases separating them. This CDR3 is built from 16 residues. CDR3 DNA: TGTGCCACCAGCAGACCTCCCTCCGGGGCCAAAAACATTCAGTACTTC. It specifies CATSRPPSGAKNIQYF.

The chain carries TRBV5-5 and TRBJ2-7, with 8 bases that match TRBD1. Trimming removed 4 bases from V and 0 bases from J; junction bases left unmatched: 3. Looked up from germline, CDR1 is SGHKS and CDR2 is YYEKEE (reference sequence). The CDR3 contains 14 residues. The CDR3 loop is CASSGDRTSYEQYF. The CDR3 DNA reads as TGTGCCAGCAGCGGGGACAGGACCTCCTACGAGCAGTACTTC.

V is TRBV30 and J is TRBJ1-2, with D possibly matching TRBD1 (5 bases). With 2 bases removed from V and 7 bases from J, the gap between germline ends came to 8 bases. The CDR3 runs to 11 residues. The germline CDR1 and CDR2 sequences are GTSNPN and SVGIG (reference sequence). The CDR3 loop reads CAWSSGGGYTF. CDR3 nucleotides: TGTGCCTGGAGTTCGGGGGGTGGCTACACCTTC.

V gene TRBV7-2 combines with J gene TRBJ2-5; TRBD1 is a possible D gene (6 bases). The length of the CDR3 is 16 residues. In germline, CDR1 is SGHTA, CDR2 FQGNSA. Trimming stripped 1 base from V and 2 bases from J, with 14 bases between. The CDR3 coding sequence is TGTGCCAGCAGCTTAGGACAGGTTGGAGGTCAAGAGACCCAGTACTTC. It yields the protein CASSLGQVGGQETQYF.

The chain employs TRBV5-6 and TRBJ1-1, with D hard to call. V lost 7 bases, J lost 6 bases, and 25 bases lay in between. CDR1 is SGHDT and CDR2 is YYEEEE in the germline V gene. CDR3 length: 16 residues. The CDR3 nucleotides read TGTGCCAGCCTTAGGGATCGCCTGGGCGTATTCCCTGAAGCTTTCTTT. The encoded protein is CASLRDRLGVFPEAFF.

This sequence joins TRBV5-1 and TRBJ2-7; the match to TRBD1 covers 9 bases. There are 17 residues in the CDR3. The germline V gene has CDR1 SGHRS and CDR2 YFSETQ. V was pared by 2 bases and J by 6 bases, with 15 bases of the junction left unmatched. CDR3 coding DNA: TGCGCCAGCAGCTTAAACTCCCCGGGACAGGGACTTGGCGAGCAGTACTTC. Encoded protein: CASSLNSPGQGLGEQYF. Using reference TRBV5-1 and TRBJ2-7 for the parts outside the CDR3, the full variable domain is KAGVTQTPRYLIKTRGQQVTLSCSPISGHRSVSWYQQTPGQGLQFLFEYFSETQRNKGNFPGRFSGRQFSNSRSEMNVSTLELGDSALYLCASSLNSPGQGLGEQYFGPGTRLTVT.

V gene TRBV7-5 combines with J gene TRBJ2-7; the listed D gene, TRBD1, was not tested against the DNA. TRBV7-5 is marked as a pseudogene. The CDR3 is 14 residues long. The CDR3 DNA reads as TGTGTCAGAAGCGTACGACATTACAACTACGAGCAGTACTTC. This codes for CVRSVRHYNYEQYF.

The chain couples TRBV20-1 to TRBJ2-7; D not resolved. This CDR3 is built from 11 residues. CDR1 is DFQATT and CDR2 is SNEGSKA in the germline V gene (reference sequence). The V and J ends lost 3 bases and 0 bases respectively, with 3 bases between them. The CDR3 coding sequence is TGCAGTGCTAGTTTCTCCTACGAGCAGTACTTC. This codes for CSASFSYEQYF.

The rearrangement links TRBV19 to TRBJ2-1, with 8 bases lining up with TRBD2. Unmatched junction bases numbered 9, after V lost 8 bases and J lost 3 bases. The V gene's germline CDR1 is LNHDA and CDR2 SQIVND (reference sequence). The CDR3 has 15 residues. CDR3 sequence (DNA): TGTGCCAGTCGAGCGGGGGCTAGTGGCTACAATGAGCAGTTCTTC. Protein product: CASRAGASGYNEQFF.

This rearrangement joins TRBV19 to TRBJ1-1; D ambiguous. Germline-derived CDR1 and CDR2 are LNHDA and SQIVND (reference sequence). CDR3 size: 14 residues. The V gene lost 9 bases and the J gene lost 1 base, with 15 bases spanning the gap. CDR3 DNA sequence: TGTGCCAGCAGAGCTCGACTGGAGAACACTGAAGCTTTCTTT. It encodes CASRARLENTEAFF.

The CDR3 region is CASSIGANTEAFF. The CDR3 bases are TGTGCCAGTAGTATAGGGGCGAACACTGAAGCTTTCTTT. The chain recombines TRBV19 with TRBJ1-1, with D unclear. The CDR3 is made up of 13 amino acids. CDR1 and CDR2 (germline): LNHDA, SQIVND (reference sequence). V lost 1 base to trimming and J lost 1 base, with 4 bases between them.

The chain recombines TRBV6-1 with TRBJ1-1; tentative D call: TRBD1 (5 bases). The germline V and J ends were trimmed by 8 bases and 6 bases, with 19 bases remaining between them. The CDR3 runs to 14 residues. Germline V gene lookup returns CDR1 MNHNS and CDR2 SASEGT. CDR3 loop: CASGFSGTFAEAFF. CDR3 DNA: TGTGCCAGCGGGTTTTCCGGGACGTTCGCTGAAGCTTTCTTT.

This chain connects TRBV4-2 to TRBJ2-2, with D possibly TRBD2 on 6 matching bases. CDR3 length: 18 residues. V was shortened by 0 bases and J by 2 bases, with 16 bases between the two germline ends. Germline CDR1 reads LGHNA; CDR2 reads YNFKEQ. CDR3 residues: CASSQENQRVANTGELFF. CDR3 DNA sequence: TGTGCCAGCAGCCAAGAGAACCAGCGGGTTGCAAACACCGGGGAGCTGTTTTTT.

This sequence joins TRBV30 and TRBJ1-1, with 7 bases aligning to TRBD1. V gave up 5 bases and J gave up 10 bases; unmatched junction bases: 4. This CDR3 has 10 residues. The germline V gene encodes CDR1 GTSNPN and CDR2 SVGIG (reference sequence). The CDR3 DNA is TGTGCCTGGGGCGGGACAGCAGCTTTCTTT. Residues: CAWGGTAAFF.

This rearrangement joins TRBV29-1 to TRBJ1-1; no firm D call. Germline assignment: CDR1 SQVTM and CDR2 ANQGSEA. V was pared by 1 base and J by 4 bases, with 10 bases between. The CDR3 contains 13 residues. The CDR3 region is CSVEGAVSTEAFF. The CDR3 DNA follows: TGCAGCGTTGAAGGCGCGGTATCCACTGAAGCTTTCTTT.

V and J are TRBV6-1 and TRBJ1-2, with D possibly TRBD1 on 5 matching bases. The CDR3 spans 14 residues. The germline V and J ends were trimmed by 1 base and 3 bases, with 9 bases remaining between them. CDR1 is MNHNS, CDR2 SASEGT, per germline. The CDR3 DNA reads TGTGCCAGCAGTGAAGTCGGCAGGGACTATGGCTACACCTTC. Its protein is CASSEVGRDYGYTF.

This rearrangement joins TRBV5-1 to TRBJ1-3; TRBD1 agrees at 12 bases. The CDR3 spans 18 residues. Germline V gives CDR1 SGHRS, CDR2 YFSETQ. Trimming cost V 2 bases and J 0 bases; bases outside gene matches: 6. In nucleotides, the CDR3 is TGCGCCAGCAGCTTAAAGGGACAGGGGGCGACCTCTGGAAACACCATATATTTT. This translates into CASSLKGQGATSGNTIYF.